This T cell receptor beta chain stems from a study of T cells expressing NK-cell markers. For the study at large: The sequencing cohort of eight donors included seven HCMV-seropositive individuals and one seronegative individual. Study-wide results and limits: Clarity on HCMV specificity was lacking for the expanded NKG2C+ T cell clones.

CDR3 length equals 16 residues. From germline, CDR1 is LGHNA and CDR2 YSLEER. TCR beta cDNA was generated via 5'RACE template switching incorporating UMIs. Following a re-call of the 5' RACE reads, TCRdb has one entry per CDR3 protein and lacks DNA. In all, the sample yields 500,000 to 700,000 distinct CDR3 sequences. A word on this clonotype: Antigen: not known.

The chain links TRBV4-3 to TRBJ2-2; the TCRdb D gene call, TRBD2, has no DNA to confirm it. The sequence was collected from a man between 18 and 29 years old in good health. Sequenced input: blood T cells: a sorted CD56 or NKG2C T cell subset, CD4+ or CD8+ T cells, or bulk PBMC T cells (not recorded which). The CDR3 loop reads CASSQDSTSVAGELFF.